Listed below are T cell receptor beta chains from one sample, sequenced in a study of identical twins. TCRdb analysed the 5' RACE reads with MiXCR anew, one entry per CDR3 protein. In the table there are around 300,000 distinct CDR3 sequences, less than 9% of which are singletons. These sequences were also reported in another study, on yellow fever vaccine responses in identical twins.

The sequenced sample was memory (CD45RO+) T cells sorted from blood. The receptors were sampled from a woman aged 18-29 years in good health. CDR3s include the opening cysteine and the closing phenylalanine or tryptophan. The order of the fields is V gene, D gene, clone size, J gene, CDR3 DNA, CDR3 protein. D genes are given only for firm matches. The size field is filled for only some rows; it gives once, few, many or a size class.

V: TRBV7-9; D: .; size: .; J: TRBJ1-1; DNA: TGTGCCAGCAGCTTAGAAGCAGGGATGACTGAAGCTTTCTTT; CDR3: CASSLEAGMTEAFF
V: TRBV12-3/TRBV12-4; D: .; size: .; J: TRBJ1-5; DNA: TGTGCCAGCAGTTTACGGGGGACGGGACAGCCCCAGCATTTT; CDR3: CASSLRGTGQPQHF
V: TRBV7-9; D: .; size: many; J: TRBJ2-1; DNA: TGTGCCAGCAGCTTAGGAGGGGGGACCTACAATGAGCAGTTCTTC; CDR3: CASSLGGGTYNEQFF
V: TRBV7-9; D: .; size: many; J: TRBJ1-2; DNA: TGTGCCAGCAGCTTAGGTGGGGCCAGGAACTATGGCTACACCTTC; CDR3: CASSLGGARNYGYTF
V: TRBV12-3/TRBV12-4; D: TRBD1; size: .; J: TRBJ2-4; DNA: TGTGCCCGCAGTTTAGCTGCGATTTCGACAGGGTGGGCCAAAAACATTCAGTACTTC; CDR3: CARSLAAISTGWAKNIQYF
V: TRBV5-5; D: .; size: few; J: TRBJ1-2; DNA: TGTGCCAGCAGCTTGAGAGAAGGGACGGTGAACTATGGCTACACCTTC; CDR3: CASSLREGTVNYGYTF
V: TRBV10-3; D: TRBD2; size: .; J: TRBJ2-1; DNA: TGTGCCATCAGTGAGGGCGGGAGGGCCCCCAATGAGCAGTTCTTC; CDR3: CAISEGGRAPNEQFF
V: TRBV7-2; D: TRBD2; size: many; J: TRBJ2-1; DNA: TGTGCCAGCAGCTTTAGACTAGCGGGCTACAATGAGCAGTTCTTC; CDR3: CASSFRLAGYNEQFF
V: TRBV6-1; D: TRBD2; size: few; J: TRBJ2-5; DNA: TGTGCCAGCCCAAAGGCCGGGACTAGCGGGTTCCAAGAGACCCAGTACTTC; CDR3: CASPKAGTSGFQETQYF
V: TRBV11-3; D: .; size: few; J: TRBJ2-1; DNA: TGTGCCAGCAGTGGGCAGAAGAGTTACAATGAGCAGTTCTTC; CDR3: CASSGQKSYNEQFF
V: TRBV9; D: .; size: few; J: TRBJ2-2; DNA: TGTGCCAGCAGCCGGCAAGGGAACACCGGGGAGCTGTTTTTT; CDR3: CASSRQGNTGELFF
V: TRBV2; D: .; size: many; J: TRBJ2-5; DNA: TGTGCCAGCCGGAGAGAGACCCAGTACTTC; CDR3: CASRRETQYF
V: TRBV7-6; D: TRBD2; size: many; J: TRBJ2-1; DNA: TGTGCCAGCAGCTCTAGCGGGCCTTCCTACAATGAGCAGTTCTTC; CDR3: CASSSSGPSYNEQFF
V: TRBV5-1; D: .; size: many; J: TRBJ2-3; DNA: TGCGCCAGCAGCTTCGAGGCGGCCACAGATACGCAGTATTTT; CDR3: CASSFEAATDTQYF
V: TRBV4-1; D: TRBD1; size: many; J: TRBJ1-3; DNA: TGCGCCAGCAGCCAAGATCGGGCCAGGGGGAACGTTGGAAACACCATATATTTT; CDR3: CASSQDRARGNVGNTIYF
V: TRBV20-1; D: .; size: many; J: TRBJ2-5; DNA: TGCAGTGCTGTCGCTAGCGCACAAGAGACCCAGTACTTC; CDR3: CSAVASAQETQYF
V: TRBV5-1; D: .; size: few; J: TRBJ2-5; DNA: TGCGCCAGCAGCCCAAGGGACGGTCAAGAGACCCAGTACTTC; CDR3: CASSPRDGQETQYF
V: TRBV4-1; D: .; size: .; J: TRBJ2-6; DNA: TGCGCCAGCAGCCAAGATCGGCGCAGGGTGGGGGACTCTGGGGCCAACGTCCTGACTTTC; CDR3: CASSQDRRRVGDSGANVLTF
V: TRBV5-1; D: .; size: many; J: TRBJ1-4; DNA: TGCGCCAGCAGCTTGGGGACAATTGGGGAAAAACTGTTTTTT; CDR3: CASSLGTIGEKLFF
V: TRBV20-1; D: .; size: few; J: TRBJ1-1; DNA: TGCAGTGCTAGAGATTGGGCCCCCCATGAGGACACTGAAGCTTTCTTT; CDR3: CSARDWAPHEDTEAFF
V: TRBV5-1; D: TRBD2; size: .; J: TRBJ2-2; DNA: TGCGCCAGCAGCTTCAGCGGGAGTGGCACCGGGGAGCTGTTTTTT; CDR3: CASSFSGSGTGELFF
V: TRBV9; D: .; size: few; J: TRBJ2-5; DNA: TGTGCCAGCAGCCCCTCGGCAGATAGTGTGGAGACCCAGTACTTC; CDR3: CASSPSADSVETQYF
V: TRBV20-1; D: TRBD1; size: many; J: TRBJ2-3; DNA: TGCAGTGCAGGGGGCCAAGATACGCAGTATTTT; CDR3: CSAGGQDTQYF
V: TRBV11-2; D: .; size: many; J: TRBJ2-6; DNA: TGTGCCAGCAGCCTCGGCTTCTCTGGGGCCAACGTCCTGACTTTC; CDR3: CASSLGFSGANVLTF
V: TRBV5-1; D: .; size: many; J: TRBJ2-3; DNA: TGCGCCAGCAGCGTCACGGTCGGCACAGATACGCAGTATTTT; CDR3: CASSVTVGTDTQYF
V: TRBV24-1; D: .; size: many; J: TRBJ2-1; DNA: TGTGCCACCAGTGATCGAGGGGTCGAAGATGAGCAGTTCTTC; CDR3: CATSDRGVEDEQFF
V: TRBV12-3/TRBV12-4; D: TRBD2; size: many; J: TRBJ2-3; DNA: TGTGCCAGCAGTTTAACCTGGACTAGCGGGACCCACACAGATACGCAGTATTTT; CDR3: CASSLTWTSGTHTDTQYF
V: TRBV10-3; D: .; size: many; J: TRBJ2-1; DNA: TGTGCCATCAGTGAAACAGGGACGGCCTACAATGAGCAGTTCTTC; CDR3: CAISETGTAYNEQFF
V: TRBV5-1; D: .; size: many; J: TRBJ2-5; DNA: TGCGCCAGCAGTCCGGGACAACTCCAAGAGACCCAGTACTTC; CDR3: CASSPGQLQETQYF
V: TRBV29-1; D: TRBD2; size: .; J: TRBJ2-3; DNA: TGCAGCGTGAGGGACTACCCCACAGATACGCAGTATTTT; CDR3: CSVRDYPTDTQYF
V: TRBV15; D: TRBD1; size: many; J: TRBJ1-2; DNA: TGTGCCACCAGACCAGACAGGGGCGTTATGCCTAACTATGGCTACACCTTC; CDR3: CATRPDRGVMPNYGYTF
V: TRBV2; D: .; size: few; J: TRBJ1-2; DNA: TGTGCCAGAAGATCGGGGAGCTATGGCTACACCTTC; CDR3: CARRSGSYGYTF
V: TRBV7-2; D: TRBD2; size: .; J: TRBJ2-1; DNA: TGTGCCAGCAGCTTAGGACTAGCCCGTGCTAATGAGCAGTTCTTC; CDR3: CASSLGLARANEQFF
V: TRBV28; D: TRBD2; size: few; J: TRBJ2-3; DNA: TGTGCCAGCAGTTTACCTAGCGGGAGTTACGAGAATACGCAGTATTTT; CDR3: CASSLPSGSYENTQYF
V: TRBV2; D: .; size: few; J: TRBJ2-5; DNA: TGTGCCAGCAGTGTGGGTGTAGAGACCCAGTACTTC; CDR3: CASSVGVETQYF
V: TRBV12-3/TRBV12-4; D: .; size: many; J: TRBJ2-7; DNA: TGTGCCAGCAGTTCCGACACATGGCAGGGGCAGTACTTC; CDR3: CASSSDTWQGQYF
V: TRBV10-3; D: TRBD1; size: many; J: TRBJ1-3; DNA: TGTGCCATCACTCGGGACAGTGGAAACACCATATATTTT; CDR3: CAITRDSGNTIYF
V: TRBV7-9; D: .; size: many; J: TRBJ1-5; DNA: TGTGCCAGCAGCTTTGACCAGGGCGGTCAGCCCCAGCATTTT; CDR3: CASSFDQGGQPQHF
V: TRBV9; D: .; size: .; J: TRBJ2-7; DNA: TGTGCCAGCAGCGCCTCTGACAAAGCGGCTTACGAGCAGTACTTC; CDR3: CASSASDKAAYEQYF
V: TRBV5-6; D: .; size: .; J: TRBJ2-1; DNA: TGTGCCAGCAGCGCCTCAGCGGGTAGGGGGGGCAATGAGCAGTTCTTC; CDR3: CASSASAGRGGNEQFF
V: TRBV28; D: TRBD1; size: .; J: TRBJ1-1; DNA: TGTGCCAGCAGTTCCTGGACAGGCACTGAAGCTTTCTTT; CDR3: CASSSWTGTEAFF
V: TRBV7-9; D: TRBD1; size: .; J: TRBJ1-2; DNA: TGTGCCAGCAGCCCGAGGACAGGGGAGGACTATGGCTACACCTTC; CDR3: CASSPRTGEDYGYTF
V: TRBV7-9; D: .; size: .; J: TRBJ1-1; DNA: TGTGCCAGCAGCTACTACAAGACAGTCGAAGCTTTCTTT; CDR3: CASSYYKTVEAFF
V: TRBV6-2/TRBV6-3; D: TRBD1; size: few; J: TRBJ2-7; DNA: TGTGCCAGCAGCCCAGCCGGACAGGGGGCTGTGCAGTACTTC; CDR3: CASSPAGQGAVQYF
V: TRBV11-2; D: TRBD2; size: many; J: TRBJ2-1; DNA: TGTGCCAGCAGCTTATCTAGCGGGAGTCCGAATGAGCAGTTCTTC; CDR3: CASSLSSGSPNEQFF
V: TRBV20-1; D: .; size: .; J: TRBJ1-3; DNA: TGCAGTGCCCTAGACATCGCGGGAAACACCATATATTTT; CDR3: CSALDIAGNTIYF
V: TRBV5-1; D: .; size: many; J: TRBJ2-2; DNA: TGCGCCAGCAGCCTGGAAGCCGGACAGAGGACCGGGGAGCTGTTTTTT; CDR3: CASSLEAGQRTGELFF
V: TRBV18; D: .; size: few; J: TRBJ2-1; DNA: TGTGCCAGCTCACCTCTTCAGTACAATGAGCAGTTCTTC; CDR3: CASSPLQYNEQFF
V: TRBV2; D: TRBD2; size: few; J: TRBJ2-5; DNA: TGTGCCAGCAGTGAATCGCGGGAGTCCTGGGAGACCCAGTACTTC; CDR3: CASSESRESWETQYF
V: TRBV20-1; D: TRBD2; size: many; J: TRBJ2-3; DNA: TGCAGTGCTAGAGATCCACTAGCGGGAGATGTTTCAACGCAGTATTTT; CDR3: CSARDPLAGDVSTQYF